This TCR beta chain was identified during a study of cytomegalovirus exposure and HLA in healthy donors. PCR involved 60 Vbeta and 13 Jbeta primers. The method was immunoSEQ multiplex PCR; TCRdb's version includes in-frame clones alone and lacks a portion of them. The repertoire has 95,000 to 150,000 clones, under 80% of them found once; the top ten carry 13%. The receptor comes from a woman in her sixties or seventies in good health and CMV-seropositive. The sample taken for sequencing was PBMCs.

The CDR3 DNA reads TGTGCCAGCAGCCGGACAGGGGGCGGGCATGAGCAGTTCTTC. It encodes CASSRTGGGHEQFF. The V and J genes are TRBV6-6 and TRBJ2-1; 11 bases align to TRBD1. The germline gives CDR1 MNHNY, CDR2 SVGAGI (reference sequence). This CDR3 is built from 14 residues. The ends lost 6 bases at V and 8 bases at J; junction bases unmatched: 6.